What follows are 16 T cell receptor beta chains derived from one specimen sequenced in a study of T cells in tumors after PD-1 blockade. Data came from immunoSEQ multiplex PCR; TCRdb stores just in-frame clones and leaves some out. This table has about 47,000 clones, nearly 80% appearing once. The sequencing here drew on PBMCs, taken before anti-PD-1 treatment. These TCRs come from a human donor with basal cell carcinoma.

This chain links TRBV5-4 with TRBJ1-1, with a weak D call TRBD1 (5 bases). Deletions cut 0 bases from V and 6 bases from J, with 18 bases between. Germline-derived CDR1 and CDR2 are SGHNT and YYREEE (reference sequence). The length of the CDR3 is 16 residues. CDR3 region: CASSLGSMGRKAEAFF. The CDR3 DNA reads TGTGCCAGCAGCTTGGGAAGTATGGGGCGGAAGGCTGAAGCTTTCTTT. The variable domain in full, with the rest retrieved from reference TRBV5-4 and TRBJ1-1, is ETGVTQSPTHLIKTRGQQVTLRCSSQSGHNTVSWYQQALGQGPQFIFQYYREEENGRGNFPPRFSGLQFPNYSSELNVNALELDDSALYLCASSLGSMGRKAEAFFGQGTRLTVV.

V is TRBV24-1 and J is TRBJ1-1; possibly TRBD1 for D (6 bases). V shed 8 bases and J shed 0 bases, with 15 bases lying between them. This CDR3 comprises 15 residues. Germline lookup yields CDR1 KGHDR and CDR2 SFDVKD. In DNA form, the CDR3 reads TGTGCCACCACAGGGGTCAGGGGATTGAACACTGAAGCTTTCTTT. Protein: CATTGVRGLNTEAFF.

V gene TRBV9 combines with J gene TRBJ2-1, with D possibly matching TRBD1 (5 bases). Looked up from germline, CDR1 is SGDLS and CDR2 is YYNGEE. Trimming shortened V by 0 bases and J by 1 base, and 11 bases separated the two germline ends. This CDR3 region has 16 residues. The CDR3 coding sequence is TGTGCCAGCAGCGTAGGTCGGACACTATCCTACAATGAGCAGTTCTTC. Translated: CASSVGRTLSYNEQFF.

CDR3 coding DNA: TGTGCCAGCAGTGAAAGGACAGGAGCCCTCTATAATTCACCCCTCCACTTT. Its translation is CASSERTGALYNSPLHF. V usage is TRBV6-1 and J usage is TRBJ1-6; 7 bases line up with TRBD1. Germline values: CDR1 MNHNS, CDR2 SASEGT. The CDR3 covers 17 residues. The J segment lost 3 bases and the V segment lost 2 bases, leaving 7 bases of the junction unmatched.

This clone came up a few times. The chain employs TRBV19 and TRBJ1-1; the match to TRBD1 covers 12 bases. The CDR3 extends over 17 amino acids. CDR1 LNHDA and CDR2 SQIVND come from the germline V gene (reference sequence). With 7 bases clipped from V and 10 bases from J, the junction kept 19 bases outside the gene matches. The CDR3 DNA sequence: TGTGCCAGTACCCTAGGGGGGACAGGGGGCGGACTTCAGGGAGCTTTCTTT. Translating it yields CASTLGGTGGGLQGAFF.

V usage is TRBV28 and J usage is TRBJ1-2; 8 bases are shared with TRBD1. Trimming cost V 2 bases and J 4 bases; bases outside gene matches: 18. From germline, CDR1 is MDHEN and CDR2 SYDVKM. The CDR3 length is 19 residues. The CDR3 spells CASSLVLYGRGQTPYGYTF. CDR3 coding DNA: TGTGCCAGCAGTTTAGTTCTTTATGGCAGGGGGCAAACCCCCTATGGCTACACCTTC.

This chain joins TRBV2 and TRBJ1-4, with D perhaps matching TRBD1 (5 bases). Germline loops: CDR1 SNHLY, CDR2 FYNNEI. The length of the CDR3 is 16 residues. The germline V and J ends were trimmed by 6 bases and 4 bases, with 18 bases remaining between them. CDR3 in DNA: TGTGCCAGCAGCTTTGACAGAGCCAACCGTAATGAAAAACTGTTTTTT. It is translated as CASSFDRANRNEKLFF.

J is TRBJ1-2 and V is TRBV9, with 9 bases fitting TRBD1. Per germline, CDR1 SGDLS and CDR2 YYNGEE. Losses at the gene ends were 2 bases for V and 4 bases for J; bases not matched to a gene: 6. This CDR3 comprises 15 residues. The DNA of the CDR3 is TGTGCCAGCAGCGTCGGGGGACAGGGTTCCTATGGCTACACCTTC. It is translated as CASSVGGQGSYGYTF. Variable domain in full (rest from reference TRBV9 and TRBJ1-2): DSGVTQTPKHLITATGQRVTLRCSPRSGDLSVYWYQQSLDQGLQFLIQYYNGEERAKGNILERFSAQQFPDLHSELNLSSLELGDSALYFCASSVGGQGSYGYTFGSGTRLTVV.

V gene TRBV6-5 combines with J gene TRBJ1-4; TRBD1 matches at 10 bases. Trimming removed 2 bases from V and 3 bases from J; junction bases left unmatched: 0. Germline CDR1 reads MNHEY; CDR2 reads SVGAGI. This CDR3 spans 15 amino acids. The chain's CDR3 is CASSYGQGANEKLFF. In DNA, the CDR3 is TGTGCCAGCAGTTACGGACAGGGGGCTAATGAAAAACTGTTTTTT.

The DNA of the CDR3 is TGTGCCAGCAGTTGGACTAGCGGCACAGATACGCAGTATTTT. Translating it yields CASSWTSGTDTQYF. The chain joins TRBV2 to TRBJ2-3; 9 bases fit TRBD2. Trimming took 5 bases from V and 1 from J; bases not matched to a gene: 1. The CDR3 runs 14 residues. The germline gives CDR1 SNHLY, CDR2 FYNNEI.

The chain is built from TRBV18 and TRBJ2-4, with 7 bases matching TRBD1. Losses at the gene ends were 2 bases for V and 15 bases for J; bases not matched to a gene: 10. Per germline, CDR1 KGHSH and CDR2 LQKENI. The CDR3 sequence is 13 residues long. The CDR3 here is CASSPVEGGKWYF. DNA of the CDR3: TGTGCCAGCTCACCAGTCGAAGGGGGCAAGTGGTACTTC.

The gene calls are TRBV30 and TRBJ2-2; no clear D gene. Trimming left V 0 bases short and J 6 bases short, with 17 bases between. This CDR3 comprises 16 residues. Germline values: CDR1 GTSNPN, CDR2 SVGIG (reference sequence). CDR3 DNA sequence: TGTGCCTGGAGTGTCGGGCAGTTGAGGTTTTCCGGGGAGCTGTTTTTT. As protein: CAWSVGQLRFSGELFF.

The chain couples TRBV27 to TRBJ2-2; the match to TRBD2 covers 13 bases. Germline V CDR1 and CDR2: MNHEY, SMNVEV (reference sequence). The CDR3 loop spans 16 amino acids. With V trimmed by 5 bases and J by 4 bases, 4 bases remained unmatched. CDR3 protein: CASSGTSGGGTGELFF. CDR3 bases: TGTGCCAGCAGTGGTACTAGCGGGGGGGGCACCGGGGAGCTGTTTTTT.

The chain is built from TRBV21-1 and TRBJ1-1. TRBV21-1 is described as a pseudogene. This CDR3 comprises 14 residues. This chain's CDR3 is CASSKGGRDTEAFF. The CDR3 DNA reads TGTGCCAGCAGCAAGGGGGGGCGCGACACTGAAGCTTTCTTT.

The sample holds a few counts of this clone. J is TRBJ2-7 and V is TRBV28, with 7 nucleotides matching TRBD2. The CDR3 has 15 residues. The germline V gene encodes CDR1 MDHEN and CDR2 SYDVKM. Unmatched junction bases numbered 16, after V lost 8 bases and J lost 6 bases. The chain's CDR3 is CASRGESIGRSEQYF. Written as DNA, the CDR3 is TGTGCCAGCCGGGGGGAGAGTATCGGCCGTAGCGAGCAGTACTTC.

The sample holds one count of this clone. V is TRBV5-1 and J is TRBJ1-5; no definite D call. The CDR3 is made up of 13 amino acids. Germline V gene sequence: CDR1 SGHRS, CDR2 YFSETQ. The germline V and J ends were trimmed by 0 bases and 4 bases, with 5 bases remaining between them. Written as DNA, the CDR3 is TGCGCCAGCAGCTTGGCAGAGAATCAGCCCCAGCATTTT. Encoded protein: CASSLAENQPQHF.